This T cell receptor beta chain is from a study of T cells in Graves' hyperthyroidism and ophthalmopathy (dated by TCRdb to about 2019). For the wider study: Peripheral blood was sampled at the time of initial diagnosis, prior to any treatment. A discovery cohort of roughly 100 patients, about 40 with Graves' ophthalmopathy and 57 with stable Graves' hyperthyroidism, was used to find distinguishing TCR V-J signatures. Whether ophthalmopathy could be predicted prospectively was tested in an independent validation cohort made up of some 20 hyperthyroidism patients plus 17 patients who later progressed to ophthalmopathy. The roughly 100 discovery patients were divided at random into training and test sets in a 7:3 ratio. In several Graves' hyperthyroidism patients, the study also compared T-cell repertoires from thyroid tissue with T-cell repertoires from blood. Following sampling, methimazole starting at 30 mg daily was given to hyperthyroidism patients, and high-dose intravenous methylprednisolone was given to ophthalmopathy patients. The paper describes TCR Vbeta CDR3 sequencing of 130 to 150 peripheral blood samples, made up of 43 ophthalmopathy patients, some 76 hyperthyroidism patients and about 17 progressor patients.

This clonotype turned up a few times. Its antigen is currently not known. An end of the junction differs from the germline gene, which may be a read error. Stable Graves' hyperthyroidism was defined as no progression to ophthalmopathy during 18 months of follow-up. Hyperthyroidism patients were newly diagnosed, with disease duration under 2 months, and aged 18 to 65 years. Exclusion was applied to patients with uncontrolled infections, other autoimmune diseases, pregnancy or lactation. Diagnoses relied on clinical symptoms, serum thyroxine and TRAb, thyroid ultrasound and orbital computed tomography. PBMCs were separated from over 9 ml of fresh peripheral blood using Ficoll-Paque density gradient centrifugation. Trizol reagent was used to extract total RNA, and RNA quality was then checked on an Agilent 2100 Bioanalyzer. Overall results and qualifications from the work: A model built on a 13 V-J signature distinguished ophthalmopathy from stable hyperthyroidism, reaching roughly 88% sensitivity and around 82% specificity in cross-validation and 80%/75% in testing. In validation, the model predicted progression to ophthalmopathy a median of roughly 6.1 months before onset, with 65% to 71% sensitivity and about 72% specificity. Sample size was not statistically predetermined, and investigators were not blinded to group allocation. Most expanded thyroid clonotypes (frequency above 0.001) were also detected in blood, suggesting blood repertoires may reflect thyroid immune responses.

TCR beta CDR3 regions were amplified from RNA transcripts. The first round of RT-PCR for the TCR CDR3 was performed with the HTBI primer set and the Qiagen OneStep RT-PCR kit. Libraries were constructed in a second round of multiplex PCR, after which size selection and purification were performed. Libraries were sequenced paired-end with 100 bp reads on an Illumina HiSeq2000. In the original analysis: SOAPnuke was used to process the raw data, removing reads that contained adapters or uncalled bases, had a mean Phred below 15, or lacked an exact match to the constant primer or identifier. High-quality paired reads were merged using COPE v1.2.5, and each unique nucleotide sequence was defined as a clonotype. MiTCR v1.1 was used to align clonotypes to the IMGT TRBV, TRBD and TRBJ reference segments. The analysis included only V-J combinations with a frequency above 0.0001, which together covered 99.2% of the repertoires. The TCS score was defined as F50 (clonal expansion) divided by E x V (chaos), with BLOSUM62-based TCRdist calculated between CDR3 peptides within each V-J. Welch's t-statistics and random forest reduced roughly 530 V-J features to about 12, which were used in a naive Bayes classifier (R e1071). TCRdb's own reprocessing of the public reads used fastp at Q25 and MiXCR and kept productive beta chains. Entries that share a CDR3 protein sequence are merged under the most common genes and DNA. These V and J calls originate from TCRdb's pipeline instead of the authors' own analysis. The sample includes about 290,000 distinct CDR3 sequences, with roughly 13% observed a single time. The top ten hold 6.5% to 10% of the sample.

Taken from cysteine to phenylalanine, the CDR3 has 18 residues. Kept here is only the CDR3 DNA, which spans 54 bases and is read in frame from base 1. CDR1 MDHEN and CDR2 SYDVKM are derived from the germline V gene. The V gene is TRBV28 and the J gene is TRBJ2-2; 10 bases in the junction line up with TRBD2. The sequence was collected from a woman in her forties with Graves' hyperthyroidism. Sequencing was performed on blood. The CDR3 region has the sequence CASSFRTSGQTNTGELVF. The DNA sequence is given as TGTGCCAGCAGTTTCCGGACTAGCGGACAAACGAACACCGGGGAGCTGGTTTTT.